This note documents a single TCR beta chain sequence. Its cognate antigen is unknown. The sample belongs to a study of cytomegalovirus exposure and HLA in healthy donors. General study points: In an earlier analysis, in 620 or so donors, most V segments appeared productive either ~90% or ~30% of the time. Most sequenced TCRs were rare (though some public TCRs occurred in many donors). CMV serostatus stood as the only immune exposure information on hand. It was reported in a later analysis that an Asian-associated ancestry cluster showed fewer N-insertions than the roughly 660-donor mean.

CDR3 length: 16 residues. V lost 2 bases to trimming and J lost 2 bases; unmatched junction nucleotides: 4. Germline V gene lookup returns CDR1 SGHDN and CDR2 FVKESK. Primers for the PCR totalled 60 Vbeta and 13 Jbeta. Assay: immunoSEQ multiplex PCR; the TCRdb copy retains only in-frame clones and omits some. Here the sample spans around 230,000 clones, 82% being singletons. The V gene is TRBV14, the J gene TRBJ2-7; 12 bases are shared with TRBD2. The receptor was derived from a man aged 35 to 55 in good health and CMV-seropositive. Sequenced material: PBMCs. The chain's CDR3 is CASSQRTSGKPYEQYV. The CDR3, as DNA: TGTGCCAGCAGCCAACGGACTAGCGGGAAGCCCTACGAGCAGTACGTC.